This T cell receptor beta chain emerged from a study of T-cell reconstitution after alpha-beta-depleted transplantation in children. This clonotype was seen at least ten times. Molecular barcoding with unique molecular identifiers was used for the TCRbeta library. TCRdb called the PCR reads again in MiXCR, with one record for every CDR3 protein. The sample holds around 700,000 distinct CDR3 sequences; about an eighth are singletons and the top ten take 0.65% to 0.9%. This TCR came from a girl aged 2-9 years with congenital amegakaryocytic thrombocytopenia, due to receive a stem cell transplant. The sample in question was PBMCs, obtained before TCRalphabeta/CD19-depleted stem cell transplant.

The CDR3 reads CASTGGSSWGYTF. As DNA, the CDR3 is TGTGCCAGTACAGGGGGTTCTTCTTGGGGCTACACCTTC. The chain has TRBV12-3 or TRBV12-4 and TRBJ1-2; 8 nucleotides agree with TRBD1. The junction had 11 bases not matched to a gene; V was cut back by 9 bases and J by 8 bases. This CDR3 region has 13 residues.